These 9 T cell receptor beta chains were all obtained from the same sample, sequenced in a study of cytomegalovirus exposure and HLA in healthy donors. PCR primers comprised 60 Vbeta and 13 Jbeta primers. TCRdb's table, derived via immunoSEQ multiplex PCR, lists solely in-frame clones and lacks some. The table includes about 130,000 clones, approximately 85% detected once. Sequenced input: PBMCs. The receptors were sampled from a woman aged 25 to 45 in good health and CMV-seropositive.

CDR3 protein: CASSPGGLGSNQPQHF. The DNA of the CDR3 is TGCGCCAGCAGCCCCGGAGGTCTGGGGAGCAATCAGCCCCAGCATTTT. V gene TRBV5-1 combines with J gene TRBJ1-5; D not resolved. From germline, CDR1 is SGHRS and CDR2 YFSETQ. V lost 4 bases, J lost 1 base, and 15 bases lay in between. The CDR3 spans 16 residues.

This clone was seen just once. The chain combines TRBV28 with TRBJ2-5; D might be TRBD1 (5 bases). The CDR3 sequence is 15 residues long. CDR1 is MDHEN and CDR2 is SYDVKM in the germline V gene. V lost 4 bases to trimming and J lost 0 bases, with 12 bases between them. The CDR3 DNA reads as TGTGCCAGCAGTTGGGGCGACACGTACCAAGAGACCCAGTACTTC. Its protein is CASSWGDTYQETQYF.

This chain connects TRBV29-1 to TRBJ1-1, with 8 bases matching TRBD1. V lost 6 bases, J lost 6 bases, and 12 bases stayed unmatched. The CDR3 runs 14 residues. CDR1 is SQVTM and CDR2 is ANQGSEA in the germline V gene. The CDR3 loop reads CSVAGAQGVAEAFF. CDR3 coding DNA: TGCAGCGTCGCGGGGGCACAGGGGGTCGCTGAAGCTTTCTTT.

The chain carries TRBV30 and TRBJ1-1; 8 bases are a match to TRBD1. CDR1 GTSNPN and CDR2 SVGIG come from the germline V gene (reference sequence). CDR3 length equals 14 residues. The V gene end was trimmed by 1 base and the J gene end by 8 bases; junction bases not matched to a gene: 9. CDR3 region: CAWSGQDRVVEAFF. In DNA, the CDR3 is TGTGCCTGGAGTGGGCAGGACAGGGTGGTGGAAGCTTTCTTT. Supplemented by reference TRBV30 and TRBJ1-1, the full variable domain reads SQTIHQWPATLVQPVGSPLSLECTVEGTSNPNLYWYRQAAGRGLQLLFYSVGIGQISSEVPQNLSASRPQDRQFILSSKKLLLSDSGFYLCAWSGQDRVVEAFFGQGTRLTVV.

The genes are TRBV4-2 and TRBJ2-5, with 14 bases lining up with TRBD2. The tail of the sequence fits TRBJ2-7 better, so the J call may be wrong. Germline assignment: CDR1 LGHNA and CDR2 YNFKEQ. The CDR3 loop spans 16 amino acids. CDR3 protein: CASSQEGLAGAYEQYF. Written as DNA, the CDR3 is TGTGCCAGCAGCCAAGAGGGACTAGCGGGAGCCTACGAGCAGTACTTC.

V usage is TRBV23-1 and J usage is TRBJ1-1; no clear D gene. TRBV23-1 falls under the ORF class, with uncertain function. The CDR3 is 18 residues long. Trimming cost V 3 bases and J 0 bases, with 20 bases left between them. Here the CDR3 reads CASSHSTDPSGLNTEAFF. DNA of the CDR3: TGCGCCAGCAGTCATTCCACCGATCCTAGCGGTTTGAACACTGAAGCTTTCTTT.

This sequence joins TRBV7-9 and TRBJ2-1; 8 nucleotides agree with TRBD1. V gave up 1 base and J gave up 6 bases; unmatched junction bases: 5. CDR1 SEHNR and CDR2 FQNEAQ come from the germline V gene (reference sequence). CDR3 length equals 15 residues. The CDR3 DNA reads as TGTGCCAGCAGCTTAGGTCAGGGGGCGAGCAATGAGCAGTTCTTC. Amino acid sequence: CASSLGQGASNEQFF.

The chain uses TRBV21-1 and TRBJ1-5. TRBV21-1 counts as a pseudogene. This CDR3 is built from 14 residues. CDR3 in amino acids: CPLGGHQSNQPQHF. The CDR3, as DNA: TGTCCCCTCGGAGGGCATCAGAGCAATCAGCCCCAGCATTTT.

The V gene is TRBV29-1, the J gene TRBJ2-7, with 7 bases fitting TRBD1. Per germline, CDR1 SQVTM and CDR2 ANQGSEA. The ends lost 4 bases at V and 8 bases at J; junction bases unmatched: 14. This CDR3 is built from 14 residues. The CDR3 region is CSVADRLGMSKQYF. CDR3 DNA: TGCAGCGTTGCGGACAGGCTCGGAATGAGTAAGCAGTACTTC.